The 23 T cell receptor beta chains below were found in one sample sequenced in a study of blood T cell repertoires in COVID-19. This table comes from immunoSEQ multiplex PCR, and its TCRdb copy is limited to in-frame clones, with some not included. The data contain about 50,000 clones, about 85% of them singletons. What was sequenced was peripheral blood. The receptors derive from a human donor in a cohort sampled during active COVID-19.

CDR3 nucleotides: TGTGCCAGCTCCCAGACTAGGCAAGAGACCCAGTACTTC. Translation gives CASSQTRQETQYF. This rearrangement joins TRBV2 to TRBJ2-5, with TRBD2 as a possible D gene (6 bases). The CDR3 length is 13 residues. Trimming cost V 8 bases and J 2 bases, with 12 bases left between them. Germline CDR1 and CDR2: SNHLY and FYNNEI. Together with reference TRBV2 and TRBJ2-5, the CDR3 gives the full variable domain: EPEVTQTPSHQVTQMGQEVILRCVPISNHLYFYWYRQILGQKVEFLVSFYNNEISEKSEIFDDQFSVERPDGSNFTLKIRSTKLEDSAMYFCASSQTRQETQYFGPGTRLLVL.

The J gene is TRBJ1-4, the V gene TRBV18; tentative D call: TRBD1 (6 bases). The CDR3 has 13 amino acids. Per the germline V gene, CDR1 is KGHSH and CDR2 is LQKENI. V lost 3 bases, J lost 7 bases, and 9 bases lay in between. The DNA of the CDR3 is TGTGCCAGCTCACCGCAAGGGGGTGAAAAACTGTTTTTT. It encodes CASSPQGGEKLFF.

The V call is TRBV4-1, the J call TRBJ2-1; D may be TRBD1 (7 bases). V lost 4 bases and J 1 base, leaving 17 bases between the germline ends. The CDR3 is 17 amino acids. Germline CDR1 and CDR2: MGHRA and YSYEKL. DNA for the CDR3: TGCGCCAGCAGCCCCTGGACAGGCCGGGGGTCCTACAATGAGCAGTTCTTC. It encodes CASSPWTGRGSYNEQFF.

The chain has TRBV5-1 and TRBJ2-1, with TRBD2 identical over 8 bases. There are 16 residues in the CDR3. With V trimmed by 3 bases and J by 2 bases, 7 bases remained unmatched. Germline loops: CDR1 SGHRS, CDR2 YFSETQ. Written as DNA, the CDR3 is TGCGCCAGCAGCTCCCCAGAGCGGGAGCCCTACAATGAGCAGTTCTTC. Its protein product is CASSSPEREPYNEQFF.

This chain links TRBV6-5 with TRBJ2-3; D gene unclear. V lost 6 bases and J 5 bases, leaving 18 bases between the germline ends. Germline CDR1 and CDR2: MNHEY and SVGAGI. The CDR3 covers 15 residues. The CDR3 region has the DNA TGTGCCAGCAGCCTCTCCGGAGAGGCCCGAGATACGCAGTATTTT. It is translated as CASSLSGEARDTQYF.

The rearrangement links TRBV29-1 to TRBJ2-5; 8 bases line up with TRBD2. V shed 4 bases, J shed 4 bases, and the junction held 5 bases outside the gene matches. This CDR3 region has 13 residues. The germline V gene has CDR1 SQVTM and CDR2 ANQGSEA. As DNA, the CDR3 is TGCAGCGTTGCTTGGCGGGGGGTAGAGACCCAGTACTTC. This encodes CSVAWRGVETQYF.

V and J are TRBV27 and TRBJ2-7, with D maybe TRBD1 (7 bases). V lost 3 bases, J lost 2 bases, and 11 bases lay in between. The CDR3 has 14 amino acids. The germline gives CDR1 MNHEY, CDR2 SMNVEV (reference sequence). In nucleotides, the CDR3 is TGTGCCAGCAGTTTTCAGGGGGGCACCTACGAGCAGTACTTC. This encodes CASSFQGGTYEQYF.

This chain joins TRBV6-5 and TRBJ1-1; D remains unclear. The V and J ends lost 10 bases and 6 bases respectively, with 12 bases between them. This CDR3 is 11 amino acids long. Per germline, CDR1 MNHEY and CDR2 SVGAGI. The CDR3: CATLIVAEAFF. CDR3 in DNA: TGTGCCACCCTGATCGTAGCTGAAGCTTTCTTT.

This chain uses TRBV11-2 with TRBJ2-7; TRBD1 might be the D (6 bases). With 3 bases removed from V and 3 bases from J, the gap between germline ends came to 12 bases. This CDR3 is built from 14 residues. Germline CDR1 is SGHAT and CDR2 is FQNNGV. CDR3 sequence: CASSFQRGNYEQYF. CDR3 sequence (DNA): TGTGCCAGCAGCTTCCAGAGGGGGAACTACGAGCAGTACTTC.

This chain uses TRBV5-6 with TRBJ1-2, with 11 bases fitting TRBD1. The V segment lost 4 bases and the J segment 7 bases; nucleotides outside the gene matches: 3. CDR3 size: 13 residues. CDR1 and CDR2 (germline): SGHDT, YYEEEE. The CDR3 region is CASSPGQGVGYTF. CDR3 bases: TGTGCCAGCAGCCCGGGACAGGGGGTTGGCTACACCTTC.

This chain's CDR3 is CASSAGTAANYGYTF. CDR3 bases: TGTGCCAGCAGTGCCGGGACAGCAGCTAACTATGGCTACACCTTC. This chain connects TRBV25-1 to TRBJ1-2; 7 nucleotides match TRBD1. The CDR3 length is 15 residues. V gave up 4 bases and J gave up 0 bases; unmatched junction bases: 5. CDR1 is MGHDK and CDR2 is SYGVNS in the germline V gene.

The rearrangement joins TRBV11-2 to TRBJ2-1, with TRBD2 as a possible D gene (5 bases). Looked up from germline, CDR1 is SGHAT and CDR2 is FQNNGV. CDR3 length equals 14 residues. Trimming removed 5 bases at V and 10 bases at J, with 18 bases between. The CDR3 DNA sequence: TGTGCCAGCAGCATACGGACTTGGGGTGAAGAGCAGTTCTTC. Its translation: CASSIRTWGEEQFF.

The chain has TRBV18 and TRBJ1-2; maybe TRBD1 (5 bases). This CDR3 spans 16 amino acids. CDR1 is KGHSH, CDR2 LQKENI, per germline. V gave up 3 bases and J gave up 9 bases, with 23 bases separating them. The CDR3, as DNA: TGTGCCAGCTCACCTGTAAGCCAGGACACCACAAGGAGCTACACCTTC. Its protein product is CASSPVSQDTTRSYTF. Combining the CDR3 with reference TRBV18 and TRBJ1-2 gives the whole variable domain NAGVMQNPRHLVRRRGQEARLRCSPMKGHSHVYWYRQLPEEGLKFMVYLQKENIIDESGMPKERFSAEFPKEGPSILRIQQVVRGDSAAYFCASSPVSQDTTRSYTFGSGTRLTVV.

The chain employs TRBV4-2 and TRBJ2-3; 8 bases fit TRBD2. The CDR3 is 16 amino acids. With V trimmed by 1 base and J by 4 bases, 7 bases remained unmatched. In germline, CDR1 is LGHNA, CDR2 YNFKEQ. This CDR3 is CASSQVPGGRADTQYF. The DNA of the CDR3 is TGTGCCAGCAGCCAAGTCCCGGGGGGGCGTGCAGATACGCAGTATTTT.

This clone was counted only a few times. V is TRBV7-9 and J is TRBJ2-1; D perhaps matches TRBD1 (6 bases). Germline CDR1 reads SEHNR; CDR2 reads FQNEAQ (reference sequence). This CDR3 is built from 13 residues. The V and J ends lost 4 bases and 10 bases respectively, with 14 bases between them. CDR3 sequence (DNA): TGTGCCAGCAGCTCTAACAGGGTAGGAGAGCAGTTCTTC. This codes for CASSSNRVGEQFF. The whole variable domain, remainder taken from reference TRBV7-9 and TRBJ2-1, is DTGVSQNPRHKITKRGQNVTFRCDPISEHNRLYWYRQTLGQGPEFLTYFQNEAQLEKSRLLSDRFSAERPKGSFSTLEIQRTEQGDSAMYLCASSSNRVGEQFFGPGTRLTVL.

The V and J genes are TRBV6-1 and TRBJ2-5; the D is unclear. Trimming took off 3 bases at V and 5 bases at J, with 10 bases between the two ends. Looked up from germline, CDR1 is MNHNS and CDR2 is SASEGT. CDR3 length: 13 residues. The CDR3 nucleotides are TGTGCCAGCAGTGATGGGCAGATGGAGACCCAGTACTTC. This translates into CASSDGQMETQYF.

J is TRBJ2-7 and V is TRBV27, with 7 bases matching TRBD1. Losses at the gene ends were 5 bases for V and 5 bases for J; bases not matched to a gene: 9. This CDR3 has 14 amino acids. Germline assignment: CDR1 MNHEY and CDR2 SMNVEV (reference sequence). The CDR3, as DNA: TGTGCCAGCAGTCCCCGACAGGGAATCCACGAGCAGTACTTC. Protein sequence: CASSPRQGIHEQYF.

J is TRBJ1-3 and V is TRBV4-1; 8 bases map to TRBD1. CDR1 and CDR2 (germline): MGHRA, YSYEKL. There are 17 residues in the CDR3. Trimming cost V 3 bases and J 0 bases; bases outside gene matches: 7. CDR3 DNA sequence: TGCGCCAGCAGCCACCAGGACAGGGCCCTCTCTGGAAACACCATATATTTT. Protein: CASSHQDRALSGNTIYF.

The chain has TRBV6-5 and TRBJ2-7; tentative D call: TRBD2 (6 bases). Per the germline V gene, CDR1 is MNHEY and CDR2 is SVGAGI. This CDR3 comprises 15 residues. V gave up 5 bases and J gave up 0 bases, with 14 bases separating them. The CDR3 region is CASSRPGLSSYEQYF. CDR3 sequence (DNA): TGTGCCAGCAGTCGCCCGGGACTGTCCTCCTACGAGCAGTACTTC.

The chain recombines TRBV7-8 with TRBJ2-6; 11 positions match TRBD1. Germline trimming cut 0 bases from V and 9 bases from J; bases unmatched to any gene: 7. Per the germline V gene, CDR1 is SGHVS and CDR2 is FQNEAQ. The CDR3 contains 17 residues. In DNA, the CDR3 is TGTGCCAGCAGCTTAGCGGTGGGACAGGGGGGTTTCAACGTCCTGACTTTC. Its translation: CASSLAVGQGGFNVLTF.

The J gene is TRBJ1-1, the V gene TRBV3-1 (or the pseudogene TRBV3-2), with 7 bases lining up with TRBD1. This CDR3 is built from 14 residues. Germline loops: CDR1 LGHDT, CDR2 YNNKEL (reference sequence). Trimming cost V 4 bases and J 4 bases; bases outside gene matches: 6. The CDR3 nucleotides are TGTGCCAGCAGCCCAACAGGGGCTGGCACTGAAGCTTTCTTT. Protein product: CASSPTGAGTEAFF.

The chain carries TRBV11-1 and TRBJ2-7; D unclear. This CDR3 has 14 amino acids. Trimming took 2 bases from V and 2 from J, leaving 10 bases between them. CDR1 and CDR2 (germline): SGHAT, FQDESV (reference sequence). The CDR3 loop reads CASSLLPRTYEQYF. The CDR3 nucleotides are TGTGCCAGCAGCTTACTACCGAGAACCTACGAGCAGTACTTC.

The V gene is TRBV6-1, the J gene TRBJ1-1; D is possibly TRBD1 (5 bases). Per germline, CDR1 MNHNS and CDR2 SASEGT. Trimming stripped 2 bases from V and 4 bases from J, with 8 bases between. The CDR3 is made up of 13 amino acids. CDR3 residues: CASSELGGTEAFF. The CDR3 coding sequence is TGTGCCAGCAGTGAATTGGGGGGCACTGAAGCTTTCTTT.